The 32 T cell receptor beta chains in this list originate from one sample, sequenced in a study of vaccination and CD4 T cells after COVID-19. The assay that was used to sequence DNA from cultured CD4+ T cells was the Oncomine TCR Beta short-read assay. TCRdb re-called the PCR reads with MiXCR, one entry per CDR3 protein. The sample has approximately 9,800 distinct CDR3 sequences; 30% to 35% are singletons. No antigen has been identified for these receptors. This sample's treatment: roughly 10-day PBMC culture with coronavirus spike peptide pools or control peptides (ViraFEST assay). An unexposed donor provided the CD4+ T cells, which were collected before the COVID-19 pandemic (2011-2018). Sequencing was carried out using CD4+ T cells from blood, cultured in vitro. The receptors were gathered from a human donor in good health.

This clonotype was seen a few times. The chain has TRBV12-3 or TRBV12-4 and TRBJ1-5, with D tentatively TRBD1 (6 bases). This CDR3 region has 13 residues. Trimming left V 5 bases short and J 7 bases short, with 12 bases between. DNA of the CDR3: TGTGCCAGCAGTCAACATCAGGGGCAGCCCCAGCATTTT. It translates to CASSQHQGQPQHF.

The chain joins TRBV5-5 to TRBJ2-4; 8 positions agree with TRBD1. The CDR3 length is 13 residues. The V and J ends lost 6 bases and 6 bases, in that order; junction bases with no gene match: 5. CDR1 is SGHKS, CDR2 YYEKEE, per germline (reference sequence). The CDR3, as DNA: TGTGCCAGCACCACAGGGGGAGGAAACATTCAGTACTTC. It encodes CASTTGGGNIQYF.

The CDR3 loop reads CASRPGTGYYEQYF. The DNA of the CDR3 is TGTGCCAGCAGACCCGGGACAGGGTATTACGAGCAGTACTTC. The V and J genes are TRBV27 and TRBJ2-7; the match to TRBD1 covers 9 bases. Germline CDR1 and CDR2: MNHEY and SMNVEV (reference sequence). The CDR3 is 14 amino acids. Trimming took 6 bases from V and 4 from J; bases not matched to a gene: 7.

This sequence joins TRBV12-3 or TRBV12-4 and TRBJ1-2; no firm D call. Deletions cut 1 base from V and 5 bases from J, with 11 bases between. The CDR3 loop spans 14 amino acids. CDR3 loop: CASSLGPPSYGYTF. The CDR3 DNA is TGTGCCAGCAGTTTAGGGCCTCCCTCATATGGCTACACCTTC.

The chain carries TRBV19 and TRBJ2-3, with TRBD1 matching over 10 bases. The CDR3 covers 17 residues. After removal of 5 bases from V and 3 bases from J, the junction contained 11 bases not matched to a gene. Germline assignment: CDR1 LNHDA and CDR2 SQIVND (reference sequence). CDR3 residues: CASSPYGGGQGTDTQYF. As DNA, the CDR3 is TGTGCCAGTAGTCCGTATGGGGGGGGACAGGGGACAGATACGCAGTATTTT.

The chain carries TRBV11-2 and TRBJ1-6; D is ambiguous. The V end lost 4 bases, the J end lost 0 bases, and 19 bases lay between the germline ends. Looked up from germline, CDR1 is SGHAT and CDR2 is FQNNGV. The CDR3 is 19 amino acids. The CDR3 loop reads CASSSIGTPMSSYNSPLHF. CDR3 in DNA: TGTGCCAGCAGCTCCATCGGAACACCTATGAGCTCCTATAATTCACCCCTCCACTTT.

The genes are TRBV18 and TRBJ1-1; tentative D call: TRBD1 (5 bases). This CDR3 contains 14 residues. V was pared by 3 bases and J by 3 bases, with 11 bases between. Germline CDR1 reads KGHSH; CDR2 reads LQKENI. CDR3: CASSPIGGDTEAFF. CDR3 coding DNA: TGTGCCAGCTCACCTATCGGAGGGGACACTGAAGCTTTCTTT.

This clonotype was picked up one time. V gene TRBV12-3 or TRBV12-4 combines with J gene TRBJ2-2, with 7 positions matching TRBD1. The length of the CDR3 is 14 residues. V was clipped by 5 bases and J by 2 bases; unmatched bases: 2. CDR3 DNA sequence: TGTGCCAGCAGTGACAGGGTTAACACCGGGGAGCTGTTTTTT. Translated: CASSDRVNTGELFF.

This clonotype was detected a few times. The chain uses TRBV11-2 and TRBJ2-7; D is unresolved. This CDR3 is 11 amino acids long. Trimming left V 4 bases short and J 3 bases short, with 4 bases between. The germline V gene has CDR1 SGHAT and CDR2 FQNNGV. In DNA form, the CDR3 reads TGTGCCAGCAGCTCCAGCTACGAGCAGTACTTC. Amino acid sequence: CASSSSYEQYF.

This chain connects TRBV30 to TRBJ1-3; TRBD1 matches at 8 bases. The CDR3 covers 12 residues. Germline CDR1 is GTSNPN and CDR2 is SVGIG (reference sequence). The trim removed 5 bases at V and 8 bases at J, leaving 5 bases unmatched. CDR3 loop: CAWGQGGDTIYF. The CDR3 DNA follows: TGTGCCTGGGGACAGGGAGGGGACACCATATATTTT.

This clonotype was seen a single time. The rearrangement uses TRBV19 and TRBJ2-7; perhaps TRBD1 as D (5 bases). The germline CDR1 and CDR2 sequences are LNHDA and SQIVND (reference sequence). This CDR3 is built from 14 residues. Trimming removed 5 bases at V and 3 bases at J, with 14 bases between. The CDR3 DNA is TGTGCCAGTAGTCCCGGGCAGGGTGGCTACGAGCAGTACTTC. The encoded protein is CASSPGQGGYEQYF.

V usage is TRBV2 and J usage is TRBJ1-3; the D is unclear. Germline-derived CDR1 and CDR2 are SNHLY and FYNNEI. The CDR3 runs 13 residues. V lost 9 bases and J lost 1, with 10 bases in between. CDR3 amino acids: CASSGESGNTIYF. The CDR3 nucleotides are TGTGCCAGTTCCGGGGAATCTGGAAACACCATATATTTT.

The chain recombines TRBV20-1 with TRBJ1-1; D unresolved. Germline CDR1 reads DFQATT; CDR2 reads SNEGSKA (reference sequence). This CDR3 is 14 amino acids long. V lost 6 bases, J lost 6 bases, and 20 bases lay in between. The CDR3: CSAPAGSRAAEAFF. The CDR3 DNA sequence: TGCAGTGCCCCGGCGGGATCCCGGGCGGCTGAAGCTTTCTTT.

The gene calls are TRBV19 and TRBJ1-2, with a possible D match to TRBD1 (6 bases). V lost 5 bases to trimming and J lost 7 bases, with 11 bases between them. Germline V gene lookup returns CDR1 LNHDA and CDR2 SQIVND (reference sequence). The CDR3 loop spans 12 amino acids. The CDR3 reads CASSSTGSGYTF. CDR3 coding DNA: TGTGCCAGTAGTTCAACAGGGTCTGGCTACACCTTC.

This clonotype was detected only a few times. One end of the junction does not line up with germline, which may come from a read error. The V gene is TRBV7-3, the J gene TRBJ1-6; TRBD1 aligns across 9 bases. Per germline, CDR1 SGHTA and CDR2 FQGTGA. The CDR3 consists of 17 residues. CDR3 in DNA: TGTGCCAGCAGCCTAACCGGCCCGGGACAGGGATATTCACCCCTCCACTTT. Its protein product is CASSLTGPGQGYSPLHF.

The chain combines TRBV7-3 with TRBJ2-7; 9 positions match TRBD2. The CDR3 runs 15 residues. Losses at the gene ends were 10 bases for V and 7 bases for J; bases not matched to a gene: 17. The germline V gene encodes CDR1 SGHTA and CDR2 FQGTGA. CDR3 coding DNA: TGTGCCACCTCCCAAGCGGGGGGAACCATACGGGAGCAGTACTTC. The encoded protein is CATSQAGGTIREQYF.

This clonotype has only a few counts. The chain links TRBV7-8 to TRBJ1-5, with D perhaps matching TRBD1 (5 bases). The CDR3 contains 16 residues. Deletions cut 1 base from V and 4 bases from J, with 14 bases between. Germline CDR1 SGHVS, CDR2 FQNEAQ. The CDR3 DNA reads TGTGCCAGCAGCTTAGATCTTGGGACGGGGAATCAGCCCCAGCATTTT. This encodes CASSLDLGTGNQPQHF.

This clonotype has more than one count but fewer than ten. The gene calls are TRBV7-2 and TRBJ2-7; a possible D gene is TRBD2 (5 bases). Germline V gives CDR1 SGHTA, CDR2 FQGNSA. The V end lost 5 bases, the J end lost 2 bases, and 16 bases lay between the germline ends. The CDR3 is 15 residues long. Written as DNA, the CDR3 is TGTGCCAGCAGCCCTAGCTATCTAGAGACCTACGAGCAGTACTTC. Translated: CASSPSYLETYEQYF.

This chain joins TRBV5-8 and TRBJ1-5, with unresolved D. Deletions cut 0 bases from V and 0 bases from J, with 10 bases between. The CDR3 consists of 16 residues. Germline CDR1 and CDR2: SGHTS and YDEGEE. CDR3 in amino acids: CASSLEVGLSNQPQHF. The CDR3 nucleotides are TGTGCCAGCAGCTTGGAGGTAGGCCTTAGCAATCAGCCCCAGCATTTT.

The chain carries TRBV10-3 and TRBJ1-2, with a tentative D call TRBD1 (6 bases). Germline CDR1 is ENHRY and CDR2 is SYGVKD. The germline V and J ends were trimmed by 0 bases and 6 bases, with 11 bases remaining between them. This CDR3 region has 14 residues. The CDR3 sequence: CAISESTGANGYTF. CDR3 bases: TGTGCCATCAGTGAGTCGACGGGGGCCAATGGCTACACCTTC.

The chain recombines TRBV20-1 with TRBJ1-1; TRBD1 matches 9 bases. Germline V lookup: CDR1 DFQATT, CDR2 SNEGSKA (reference sequence). The CDR3 has 15 residues. V was clipped by 1 base and J by 1 base; unmatched bases: 4. The CDR3 DNA is TGCAGTGCTAGAGCCTCGGGACAGGGGAACACTGAAGCTTTCTTT. Protein: CSARASGQGNTEAFF.

The V call is TRBV11-3, the J call TRBJ2-1; 13 bases are a match to TRBD2. Unmatched junction bases numbered 6, after V lost 4 bases and J lost 6 bases. The CDR3 loop spans 16 amino acids. Germline CDR1 is SGHNT and CDR2 is YENEEA. The CDR3 protein is CASSSSGTSGANEQFF. The CDR3, as DNA: TGTGCCAGCAGCTCCTCCGGGACTAGCGGGGCCAATGAGCAGTTCTTC.

The chain recombines TRBV11-2 with TRBJ2-1, with 9 nucleotides matching TRBD1. Per germline, CDR1 SGHAT and CDR2 FQNNGV. The CDR3 sequence is 16 residues long. With V trimmed by 5 bases and J by 6 bases, 11 bases remained unmatched. The DNA of the CDR3 is TGTGCCAGCAGCGATCCCGGGACAGGGATATCCAATGAGCAGTTCTTC. Translation gives CASSDPGTGISNEQFF.

The V gene is TRBV2, the J gene TRBJ1-5; 7 bases map to TRBD1. V lost 7 bases, J lost 0 bases, and 9 bases stayed unmatched. The CDR3 is 16 residues long. The germline gives CDR1 SNHLY, CDR2 FYNNEI. CDR3 in amino acids: CASTSPGGGSNQPQHF. CDR3 sequence (DNA): TGTGCCAGCACCTCCCCAGGGGGAGGTAGCAATCAGCCCCAGCATTTT.

The chain joins TRBV5-1 to TRBJ2-3; D might be TRBD2 (5 bases). V lost 5 bases and J lost 2, with 6 bases in between. The CDR3 length is 12 residues. Germline V gene sequence: CDR1 SGHRS, CDR2 YFSETQ. Here the CDR3 DNA reads TGCGCCAGCAGGGGAGACACAGATACGCAGTATTTT. Translating it yields CASRGDTDTQYF.

V gene TRBV20-1 combines with J gene TRBJ1-2; a weak D match, TRBD1 (5 bases). Germline V gene lookup returns CDR1 DFQATT and CDR2 SNEGSKA (reference sequence). This CDR3 is built from 13 residues. Deletions cut 3 bases from V and 3 bases from J, with 11 bases between. CDR3 nucleotides: TGCAGTGCTAGTTCTCCGGGACACTATGGCTACACCTTC. Translating gives CSASSPGHYGYTF.

Sample share makes this clonotype medium-sized. The rearrangement links TRBV2 to TRBJ1-5; 7 bases match TRBD1. Germline V lookup: CDR1 SNHLY, CDR2 FYNNEI. This CDR3 comprises 14 residues. With V trimmed by 6 bases and J by 6 bases, 8 bases remained unmatched. The CDR3 sequence: CASSMDRRGQPQHF. CDR3 sequence (DNA): TGTGCCAGCAGCATGGACAGGAGGGGTCAGCCCCAGCATTTT.

The chain joins TRBV10-3 to TRBJ1-3; D is unclear. Germline V gene sequence: CDR1 ENHRY, CDR2 SYGVKD. The V end was cut by 7 bases, the J end by 3 bases, with 10 bases between. The CDR3 contains 13 residues. The CDR3 nucleotides read TGTGCCATCAATGAATACTTTGGAAACACCATATATTTT. Protein product: CAINEYFGNTIYF.

The rearrangement uses TRBV2 and TRBJ2-3; maybe TRBD2 (6 bases). V lost 4 bases and J lost 3, with 8 bases in between. The CDR3 spans 13 residues. Germline lookup yields CDR1 SNHLY and CDR2 FYNNEI. The CDR3 protein is CASSATRTDTQYF. CDR3 sequence (DNA): TGTGCCAGCAGTGCGACTAGAACAGATACGCAGTATTTT.

This clonotype was counted a few times. The V and J genes are TRBV6-4 and TRBJ2-3, with 8 bases matching TRBD2. The CDR3 has 14 residues. The junction had 8 bases not matched to a gene; V was cut back by 10 bases and J by 2 bases. Germline-derived CDR1 and CDR2 are MRHNA and SNTAGT. The CDR3 nucleotides read TGTGCCACCCGTACGGGGGGGAACACAGATACGCAGTATTTT. Residues: CATRTGGNTDTQYF.

V and J are TRBV11-1 and TRBJ1-2, with 9 bases matching TRBD1. From germline, CDR1 is SGHAT and CDR2 FQDESV (reference sequence). The J segment lost 6 bases and the V segment lost 4 bases, leaving 6 bases of the junction unmatched. This CDR3 has 14 residues. The CDR3, as DNA: TGTGCCAGCAGCTCTCCGGGACAGGGCGATGGCTACACCTTC. Encoded protein: CASSSPGQGDGYTF.

The chain has TRBV2 and TRBJ1-6; no reliable D call. Trimming removed 6 bases at V and 8 bases at J, with 14 bases between. Germline V gene lookup returns CDR1 SNHLY and CDR2 FYNNEI. CDR3 length: 14 residues. The CDR3 here is CASRKLDLYSPLHF. CDR3 DNA: TGTGCCAGCAGGAAGTTAGATTTATATTCACCCCTCCACTTT. Using reference TRBV2 and TRBJ1-6 for the parts outside the CDR3, the full variable domain is EPEVTQTPSHQVTQMGQEVILRCVPISNHLYFYWYRQILGQKVEFLVSFYNNEISEKSEIFDDQFSVERPDGSNFTLKIRSTKLEDSAMYFCASRKLDLYSPLHFGNGTRLTVT.